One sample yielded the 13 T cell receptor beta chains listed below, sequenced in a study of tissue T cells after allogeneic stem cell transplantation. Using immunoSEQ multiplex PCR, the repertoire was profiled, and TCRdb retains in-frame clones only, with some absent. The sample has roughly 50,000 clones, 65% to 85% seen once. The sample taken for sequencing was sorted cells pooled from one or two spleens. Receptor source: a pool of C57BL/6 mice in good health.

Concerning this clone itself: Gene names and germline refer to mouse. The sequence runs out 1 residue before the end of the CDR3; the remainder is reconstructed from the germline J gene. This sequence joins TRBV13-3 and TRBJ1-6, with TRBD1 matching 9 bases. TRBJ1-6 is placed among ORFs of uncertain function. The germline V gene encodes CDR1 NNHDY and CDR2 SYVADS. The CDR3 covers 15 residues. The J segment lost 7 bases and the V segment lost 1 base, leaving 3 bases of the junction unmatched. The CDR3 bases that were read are TGTGCCAGCAGTGATAAGGGACAGGGCAATTCGCCCCTCTAC. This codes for CASSDKGQGNSPLY. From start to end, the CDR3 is CASSDKGQGNSPLYF.

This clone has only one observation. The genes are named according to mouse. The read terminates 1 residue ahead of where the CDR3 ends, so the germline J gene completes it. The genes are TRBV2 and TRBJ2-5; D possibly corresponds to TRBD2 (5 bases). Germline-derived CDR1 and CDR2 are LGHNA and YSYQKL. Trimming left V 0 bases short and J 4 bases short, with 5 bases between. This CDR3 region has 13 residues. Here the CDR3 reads CASSQDWEDTQYF. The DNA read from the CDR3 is TGTGCCAGCAGCCAAGACTGGGAAGACACCCAGTAC.

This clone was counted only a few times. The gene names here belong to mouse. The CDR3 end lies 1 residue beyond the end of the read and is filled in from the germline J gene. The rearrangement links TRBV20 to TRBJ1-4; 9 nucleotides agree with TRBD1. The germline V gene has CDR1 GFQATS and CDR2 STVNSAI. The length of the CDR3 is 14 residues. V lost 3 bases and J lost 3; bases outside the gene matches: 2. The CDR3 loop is CGASRDRANERLFF. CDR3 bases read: TGTGGTGCTAGCCGGGACAGGGCCAACGAAAGATTATTT.

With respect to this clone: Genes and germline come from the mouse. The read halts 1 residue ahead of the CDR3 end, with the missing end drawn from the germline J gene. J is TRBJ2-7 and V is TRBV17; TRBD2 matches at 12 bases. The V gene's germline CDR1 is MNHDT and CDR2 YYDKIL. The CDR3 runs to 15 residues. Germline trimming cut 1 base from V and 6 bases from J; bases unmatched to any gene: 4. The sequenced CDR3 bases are TGTGCTAGCAGTAGAGTCCGGGACTGGGGGGTTGAACAGTAC. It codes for CASSRVRDWGVEQY. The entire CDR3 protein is CASSRVRDWGVEQYF.

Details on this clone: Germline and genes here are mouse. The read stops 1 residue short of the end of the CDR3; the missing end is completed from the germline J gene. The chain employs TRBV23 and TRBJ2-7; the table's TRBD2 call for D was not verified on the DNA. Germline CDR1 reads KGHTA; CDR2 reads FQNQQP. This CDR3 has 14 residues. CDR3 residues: CSSSPGLGDYEQYF. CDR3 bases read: TGCTCCAGCAGCCCGGGACTGGGGGACTATGAACAGTAC. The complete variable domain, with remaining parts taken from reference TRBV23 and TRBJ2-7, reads DAAVTQKPRYLIKMKGQEAEMKCIPEKGHTAVFWYQQKQSKELKFLIYFQNQQPLDQIDMVKERFSAVCPSSSLCSLGIRTCEAEDSALYLCSSSPGLGDYEQYFGPGTRLTVL.

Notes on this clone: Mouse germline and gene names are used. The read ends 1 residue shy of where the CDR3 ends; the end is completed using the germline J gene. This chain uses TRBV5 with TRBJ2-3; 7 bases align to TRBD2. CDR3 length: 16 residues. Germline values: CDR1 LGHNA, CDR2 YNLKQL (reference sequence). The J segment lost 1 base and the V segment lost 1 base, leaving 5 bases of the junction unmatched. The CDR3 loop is CASSQGLGEGAETLYF. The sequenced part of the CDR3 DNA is TGTGCCAGCAGCCAAGGGCTGGGGGAGGGTGCAGAAACGCTGTAT.

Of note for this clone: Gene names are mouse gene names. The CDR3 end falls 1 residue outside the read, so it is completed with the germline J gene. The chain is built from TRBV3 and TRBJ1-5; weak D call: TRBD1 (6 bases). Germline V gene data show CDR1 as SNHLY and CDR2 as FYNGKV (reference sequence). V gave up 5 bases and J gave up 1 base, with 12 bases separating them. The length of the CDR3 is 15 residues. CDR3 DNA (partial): TGTGCCAGCAGCCCCCCGGGACAAAACAACCAGGCTCCGCTT. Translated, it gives CASSPPGQNNQAPL. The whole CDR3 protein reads CASSPPGQNNQAPLF.

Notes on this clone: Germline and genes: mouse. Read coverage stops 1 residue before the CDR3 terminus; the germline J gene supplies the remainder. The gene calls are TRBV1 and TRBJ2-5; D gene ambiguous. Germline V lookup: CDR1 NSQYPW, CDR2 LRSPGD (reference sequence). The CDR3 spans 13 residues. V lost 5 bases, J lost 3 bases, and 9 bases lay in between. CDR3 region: CTCSPRQQDTQYF. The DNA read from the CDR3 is TGCACCTGCAGTCCCCGACAACAAGACACCCAGTAC.

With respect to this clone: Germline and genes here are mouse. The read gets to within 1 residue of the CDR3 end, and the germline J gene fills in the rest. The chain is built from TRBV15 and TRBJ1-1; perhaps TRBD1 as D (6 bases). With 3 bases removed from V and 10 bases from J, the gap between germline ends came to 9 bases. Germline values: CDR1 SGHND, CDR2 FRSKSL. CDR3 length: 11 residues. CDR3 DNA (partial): TGTGCCAGCAGTTTGGGGGCGGGAGTCTTC. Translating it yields CASSLGAGVF. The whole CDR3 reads CASSLGAGVFF. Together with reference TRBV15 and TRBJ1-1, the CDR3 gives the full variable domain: DAGVTQTPRHEVAEKGQTIILKCEPVSGHNDLFWYRQTKIQGLELLSYFRSKSLMEDGGAFKDRFKAEMLNSSFSTLKIQPTEPKDSAVYLCASSLGAGVFFGKGTRLTVV.

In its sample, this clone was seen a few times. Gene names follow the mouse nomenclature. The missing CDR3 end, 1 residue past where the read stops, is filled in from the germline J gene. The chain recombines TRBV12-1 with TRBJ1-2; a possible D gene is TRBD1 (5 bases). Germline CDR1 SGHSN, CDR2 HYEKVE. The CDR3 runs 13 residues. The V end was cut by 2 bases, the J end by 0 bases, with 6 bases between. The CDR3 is CASSRTPNSDYTF. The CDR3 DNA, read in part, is TGTGCCAGCTCTCGGACACCAAACTCCGACTACACC. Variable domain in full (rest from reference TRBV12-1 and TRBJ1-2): DSGVVQSPRHIIKEKGGRSVLTCIPISGHSNVVWYQQTLGKELKFLIQHYEKVERDKGFLPSRFSVQQFDDYHSEMNMSALELEDSAMYFCASSRTPNSDYTFGSGTRLLVI.

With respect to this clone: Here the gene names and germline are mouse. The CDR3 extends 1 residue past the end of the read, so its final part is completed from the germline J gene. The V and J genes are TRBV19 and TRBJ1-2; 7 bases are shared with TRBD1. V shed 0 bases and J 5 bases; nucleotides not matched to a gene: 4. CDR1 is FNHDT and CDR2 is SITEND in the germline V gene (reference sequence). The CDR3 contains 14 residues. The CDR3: CASSIGQGRSDYTF. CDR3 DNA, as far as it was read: TGTGCCAGCAGTATAGGACAGGGAAGGTCCGACTACACC.

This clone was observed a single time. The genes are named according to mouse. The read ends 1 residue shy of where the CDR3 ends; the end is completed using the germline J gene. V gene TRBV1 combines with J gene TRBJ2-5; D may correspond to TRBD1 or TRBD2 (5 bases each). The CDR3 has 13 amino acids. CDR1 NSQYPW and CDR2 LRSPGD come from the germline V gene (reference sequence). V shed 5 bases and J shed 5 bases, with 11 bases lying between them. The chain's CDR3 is CTCSPGGGDTQYF. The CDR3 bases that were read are TGCACCTGCAGTCCCGGGGGTGGAGACACCCAGTAC.

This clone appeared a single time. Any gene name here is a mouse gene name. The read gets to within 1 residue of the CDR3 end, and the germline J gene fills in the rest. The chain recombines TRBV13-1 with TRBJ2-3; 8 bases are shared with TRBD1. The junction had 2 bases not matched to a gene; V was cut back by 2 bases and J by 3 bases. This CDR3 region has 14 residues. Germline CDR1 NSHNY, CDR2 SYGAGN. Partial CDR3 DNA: TGTGCCAGCAGTGACAGGGGGCGGGCAGAAACGCTGTAT. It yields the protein CASSDRGRAETLY. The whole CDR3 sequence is CASSDRGRAETLYF.